What follows are 11 T cell receptor beta chains derived from one specimen sequenced in a study of blood T cell repertoires in COVID-19. Assay used: immunoSEQ multiplex PCR; TCRdb lists only in-frame clones, some missing. Of hundreds of thousands of clones in the sample, more than 70% are singletons; the top ten hold around 7.9%. The sample comprised peripheral blood. Receptors were obtained from a woman between 65 and 79 years old with COVID-19, enrolled during active disease.

J is TRBJ1-4 and V is TRBV7-9; 8 bases are a match to TRBD1. This CDR3 comprises 15 residues. Germline loops: CDR1 SEHNR, CDR2 FQNEAQ (reference sequence). Trimming at V came to 1 base and at J to 5 bases, leaving 3 bases not matched to a gene. CDR3 sequence (DNA): TGTGCCAGCAGCTTAGTGCGGACAGGGAATGAAAAACTGTTTTTT. Its protein is CASSLVRTGNEKLFF.

The V gene is TRBV9, the J gene TRBJ2-2; TRBD2 matches 8 bases. Germline CDR1 is SGDLS and CDR2 is YYNGEE. The V and J ends lost 4 bases and 2 bases, in that order; junction bases with no gene match: 4. The CDR3 is 15 amino acids. The CDR3 loop is CASSSRGDNTGELFF. In nucleotides, the CDR3 is TGTGCCAGCAGCTCGCGGGGGGACAACACCGGGGAGCTGTTTTTT.

CDR3 in DNA: TGTGCCAGTAGTACGGGTCTGAGGGCCTACGAGCAGTACTTC. It is translated as CASSTGLRAYEQYF. The chain joins TRBV19 to TRBJ2-7, with D perhaps matching TRBD2 (5 bases). Germline V lookup: CDR1 LNHDA, CDR2 SQIVND (reference sequence). V was pared by 4 bases and J by 2 bases, with 12 bases between. The CDR3 runs to 14 residues.

There are a few counts of this clone. This chain links TRBV30 with TRBJ1-4, with D hard to call. Trimming pared 0 bases from V and 6 bases from J, leaving 11 bases between. The CDR3 runs 14 residues. Germline V lookup: CDR1 GTSNPN, CDR2 SVGIG (reference sequence). CDR3 amino acids: CAWSVRRRDEKLFF. For the CDR3, the DNA is TGTGCCTGGAGTGTTCGGAGGAGGGATGAAAAACTGTTTTTT.

The chain links TRBV27 to TRBJ1-2, with D tentatively TRBD1 (5 bases). Germline V lookup: CDR1 MNHEY, CDR2 SMNVEV (reference sequence). The germline V and J ends were trimmed by 5 bases and 5 bases, with 12 bases remaining between them. The CDR3 has 13 residues. CDR3 coding DNA: TGTGCCAGCAGTAAGGGACTGCTATATGGCTACACCTTC. Its translation is CASSKGLLYGYTF.

The chain couples TRBV7-2 to TRBJ1-1, with D perhaps matching TRBD1 (5 bases). Germline-derived CDR1 and CDR2 are SGHTA and FQGNSA. The CDR3 consists of 14 residues. Trimming took off 1 base at V and 4 bases at J, with 10 bases between the two ends. The CDR3 loop is CASSLERGPTEAFF. Here the CDR3 DNA reads TGTGCCAGCAGCTTAGAAAGGGGTCCCACTGAAGCTTTCTTT. The whole variable domain, remainder taken from reference TRBV7-2 and TRBJ1-1, is GAGVSQSPSNKVTEKGKDVELRCDPISGHTALYWYRQSLGQGLEFLIYFQGNSAPDKSGLPSDRFSAERTGGSVSTLTIQRTQQEDSAVYLCASSLERGPTEAFFGQGTRLTVV.

The chain uses TRBV2 and TRBJ1-1; D possibly corresponds to TRBD1 (6 bases). V lost 0 bases to trimming and J lost 5 bases, with 13 bases between them. The germline V gene has CDR1 SNHLY and CDR2 FYNNEI. The CDR3 length is 15 residues. CDR3 loop: CASSEAVGGWTEAFF. Here the CDR3 DNA reads TGTGCCAGCAGTGAAGCGGTAGGGGGTTGGACTGAAGCTTTCTTT.

The chain uses TRBV2 and TRBJ1-1; 11 positions match TRBD1. J was trimmed by 2 bases and V by 8 bases; bases with no gene match: 4. The germline gives CDR1 SNHLY, CDR2 FYNNEI. CDR3 length equals 14 residues. CDR3 nucleotides: TGTGCCAGCGGGGACAGGGGGAAAAACACTGAAGCTTTCTTT. This sequence encodes CASGDRGKNTEAFF.

This chain uses TRBV18 with TRBJ1-1, with 8 nucleotides matching TRBD1. Germline loops: CDR1 KGHSH, CDR2 LQKENI. After removal of 3 bases from V and 3 bases from J, the junction contained 12 bases not matched to a gene. CDR3 size: 17 residues. CDR3 in DNA: TGTGCCAGCTCACCCAGGGGGCCCAATCCCGATTACACTGAAGCTTTCTTT. It codes for CASSPRGPNPDYTEAFF.

The V gene is TRBV27, the J gene TRBJ1-5, with D possibly TRBD1 on 6 matching bases. The ends were cut back, 2 bases at V and 9 bases at J, with 17 bases in the middle. CDR1 is MNHEY, CDR2 SMNVEV, per germline (reference sequence). This CDR3 region has 15 residues. The chain's CDR3 is CASSLKPGAPGPQHF. The CDR3 bases are TGTGCCAGCAGTTTAAAGCCAGGGGCCCCAGGGCCCCAGCATTTT.

The rearrangement joins TRBV19 to TRBJ2-7, with TRBD1 matching over 8 bases. V lost 6 bases, J lost 2 bases, and 9 bases stayed unmatched. From germline, CDR1 is LNHDA and CDR2 SQIVND (reference sequence). The CDR3 has 15 residues. CDR3 protein: CASSTQTGVTYEQYF. DNA for the CDR3: TGTGCCAGTAGCACCCAGACAGGGGTGACCTACGAGCAGTACTTC.